This TCR beta chain was found in a study of CD8 T cells in Susac syndrome. Study results and caveats: The authors acknowledged that the study's TCR sequencing and HLA analysis involved relatively few individuals.

Germline V CDR1 and CDR2: SGHRS, YFSETQ. CDR3 length equals 11 residues. Trimming shortened V by 6 bases and J by 8 bases, and 9 bases separated the two germline ends. Reverse transcription used about 0.45 to 1 ug RNA and random hexamers. The method of amplification for TCR beta CDR3 was immunoSEQ multiplex PCR, covering 54 Vbeta and 13 Jbeta. One entry per CDR3 protein results from TCRdb running MiXCR on the immunoSEQ multiplex PCR reads. The top ten clones hold less than 0.11% of a sample with about 200,000 distinct CDR3 sequences, about 95% of them seen once. Notes on this clonotype: What it binds is unknown.

Controls were healthy donors chosen to match patients in age and sex. Sequencing input: CD4+ T cells from PBMCs. The origin of this receptor is a human donor in good health. The chain couples TRBV5-1 to TRBJ2-1; D is unclear. CDR3 sequence (DNA): TGCGCCAGCATCCTACGCGATGAGCAGTTCTTC. Protein product: CASILRDEQFF.